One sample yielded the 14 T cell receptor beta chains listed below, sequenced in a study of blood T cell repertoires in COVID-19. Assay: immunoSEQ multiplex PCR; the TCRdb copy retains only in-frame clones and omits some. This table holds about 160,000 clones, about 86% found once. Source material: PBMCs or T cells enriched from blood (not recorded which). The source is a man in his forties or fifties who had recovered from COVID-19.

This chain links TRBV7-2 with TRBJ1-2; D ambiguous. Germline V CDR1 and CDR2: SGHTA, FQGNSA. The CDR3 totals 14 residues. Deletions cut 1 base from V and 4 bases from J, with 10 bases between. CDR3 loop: CASSLVGSSYGYTF. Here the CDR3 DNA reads TGTGCCAGCAGCTTAGTGGGCAGCAGCTATGGCTACACCTTC.

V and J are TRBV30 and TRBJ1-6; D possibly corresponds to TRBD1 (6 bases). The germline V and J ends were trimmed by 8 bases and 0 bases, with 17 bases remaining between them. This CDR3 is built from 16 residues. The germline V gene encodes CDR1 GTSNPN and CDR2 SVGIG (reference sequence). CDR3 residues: CAGLGQGSSYNSPLHF. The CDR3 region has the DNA TGTGCCGGCCTAGGGCAGGGGAGCTCCTATAATTCACCCCTCCACTTT.

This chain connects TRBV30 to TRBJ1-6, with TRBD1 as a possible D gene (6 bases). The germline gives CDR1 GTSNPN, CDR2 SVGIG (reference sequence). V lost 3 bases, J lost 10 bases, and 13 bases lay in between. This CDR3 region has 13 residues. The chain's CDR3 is CAWRRQAGSPLHF. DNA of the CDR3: TGTGCCTGGAGGAGACAGGCCGGGTCACCCCTCCACTTT.

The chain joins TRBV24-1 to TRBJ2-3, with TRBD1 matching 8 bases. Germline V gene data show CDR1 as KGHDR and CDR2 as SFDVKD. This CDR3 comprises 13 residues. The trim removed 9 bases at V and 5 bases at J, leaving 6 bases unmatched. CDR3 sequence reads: CATQGTGKDTQYF. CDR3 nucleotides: TGTGCCACCCAGGGGACAGGAAAAGATACGCAGTATTTT.

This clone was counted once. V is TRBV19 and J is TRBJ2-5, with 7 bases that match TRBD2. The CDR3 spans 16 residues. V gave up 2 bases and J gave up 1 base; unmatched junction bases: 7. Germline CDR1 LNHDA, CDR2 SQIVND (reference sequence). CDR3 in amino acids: CASSIRDGLVQETQYF. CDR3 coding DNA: TGTGCCAGTAGTATAAGGGACGGACTAGTCCAAGAGACCCAGTACTTC.

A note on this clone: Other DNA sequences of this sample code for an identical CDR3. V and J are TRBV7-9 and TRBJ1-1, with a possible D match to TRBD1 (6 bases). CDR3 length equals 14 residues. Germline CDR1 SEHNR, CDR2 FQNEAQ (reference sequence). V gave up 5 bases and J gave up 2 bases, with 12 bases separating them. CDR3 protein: CASSRTGQNTEAFF. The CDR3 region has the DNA TGTGCCAGCAGCCGCACAGGGCAAAACACTGAAGCTTTCTTT.

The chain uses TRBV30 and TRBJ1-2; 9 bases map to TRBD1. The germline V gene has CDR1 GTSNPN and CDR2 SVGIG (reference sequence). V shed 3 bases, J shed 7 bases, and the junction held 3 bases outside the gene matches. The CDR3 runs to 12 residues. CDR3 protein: CAWRTDRGGYTF. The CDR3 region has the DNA TGTGCCTGGAGGACGGACAGGGGTGGCTACACCTTC.

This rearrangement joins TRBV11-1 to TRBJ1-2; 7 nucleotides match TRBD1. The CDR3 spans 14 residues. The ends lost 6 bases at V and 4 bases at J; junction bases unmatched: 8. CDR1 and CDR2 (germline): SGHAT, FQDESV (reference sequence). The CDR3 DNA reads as TGTGCCAGCAGTCATCAACGGGACAGCTATGGCTACACCTTC. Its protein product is CASSHQRDSYGYTF.

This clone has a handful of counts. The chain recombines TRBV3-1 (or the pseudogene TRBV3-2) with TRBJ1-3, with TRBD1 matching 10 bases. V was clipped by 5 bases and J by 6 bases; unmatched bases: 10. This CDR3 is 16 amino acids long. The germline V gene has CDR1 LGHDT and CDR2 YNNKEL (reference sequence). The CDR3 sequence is CASSALGQGILNTIYF. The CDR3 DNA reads TGTGCCAGCAGCGCATTGGGACAGGGGATTCTAAACACCATATATTTT.

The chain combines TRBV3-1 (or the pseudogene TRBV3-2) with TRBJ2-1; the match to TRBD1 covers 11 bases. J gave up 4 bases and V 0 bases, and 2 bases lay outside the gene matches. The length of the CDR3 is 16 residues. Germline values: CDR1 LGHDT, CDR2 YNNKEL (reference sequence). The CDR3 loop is CASSQEGDRGYNEQFF. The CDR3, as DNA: TGTGCCAGCAGCCAAGAGGGGGACAGGGGGTACAATGAGCAGTTCTTC.

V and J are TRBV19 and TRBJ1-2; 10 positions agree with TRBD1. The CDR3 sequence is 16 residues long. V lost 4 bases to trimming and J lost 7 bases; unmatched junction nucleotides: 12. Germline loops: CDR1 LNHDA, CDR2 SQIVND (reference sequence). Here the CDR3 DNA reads TGTGCCAGTAGTAAACGGGACAGGGGACAATATCGTGGCTACACCTTC. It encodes CASSKRDRGQYRGYTF. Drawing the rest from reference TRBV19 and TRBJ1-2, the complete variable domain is DGGITQSPKYLFRKEGQNVTLSCEQNLNHDAMYWYRQDPGQGLRLIYYSQIVNDFQKGDIAEGYSVSREKKESFPLTVTSAQKNPTAFYLCASSKRDRGQYRGYTFGSGTRLTVV.

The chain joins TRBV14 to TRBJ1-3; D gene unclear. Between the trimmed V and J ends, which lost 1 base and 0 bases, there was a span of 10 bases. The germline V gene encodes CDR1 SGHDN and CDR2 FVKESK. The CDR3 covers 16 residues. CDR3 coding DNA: TGTGCCAGCAGCCAAGGGGGAACTAGCTCTGGAAACACCATATATTTT. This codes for CASSQGGTSSGNTIYF.

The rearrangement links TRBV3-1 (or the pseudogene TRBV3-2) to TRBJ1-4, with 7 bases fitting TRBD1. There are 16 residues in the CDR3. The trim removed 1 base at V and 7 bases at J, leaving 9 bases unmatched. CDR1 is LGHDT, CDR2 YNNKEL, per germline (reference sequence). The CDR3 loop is CASSQGGAGGGEKLFF. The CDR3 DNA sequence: TGTGCCAGCAGCCAAGGGGGGGCAGGGGGAGGTGAAAAACTGTTTTTT.

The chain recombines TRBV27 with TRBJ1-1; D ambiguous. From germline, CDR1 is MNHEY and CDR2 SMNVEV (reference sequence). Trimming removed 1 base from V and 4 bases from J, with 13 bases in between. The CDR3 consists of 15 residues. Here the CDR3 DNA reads TGTGCCAGCAGTTTATTGGAGGGTGCTAGCACTGAAGCTTTCTTT. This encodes CASSLLEGASTEAFF.